Only a few counts were recorded for the clone carrying this T cell receptor (beta chain). Per germline, CDR1 MNHEY and CDR2 SVGAGI. Trimming cost V 10 bases and J 11 bases, with 21 bases left between them. The CDR3 contains 12 residues. TCR beta CDR3 regions were amplified from RNA transcripts. The first round was an RT-PCR with HTBI primers, and the second round was a multiplex PCR. One entry per CDR3 protein results from TCRdb running MiXCR on the multiplex PCR reads. Here the sample spans about 1.1 million distinct CDR3 sequences, about 40% being singletons. The data were taken from a study of Graves' ophthalmopathy and Graves' hyperthyroidism.

This TCR came from an adult man with Graves' hyperthyroidism. What was sequenced was peripheral blood or thyroid tissue (not recorded which). V usage is TRBV6-5 and J usage is TRBJ2-7; D might be TRBD1 (5 bases). In nucleotides, the CDR3 is TGTGCCACCCACCCCACAAGGGGCAGGGAGTACTTC. Translated, it gives CATHPTRGREYF.